These 25 T cell receptor beta chains were all obtained from the same sample, sequenced in a study of Graves' ophthalmopathy and Graves' hyperthyroidism. Amplification from RNA transcripts yielded the TCR beta CDR3 regions. The first-round RT-PCR employed HTBI primers together with the Qiagen OneStep RT-PCR kit. A multiplex PCR was then performed as the second round. TCRdb independently ran MiXCR on the multiplex PCR reads; one entry per CDR3 protein. The sample shows about 240,000 distinct CDR3 sequences, 45% to 55% of them seen only once. The sequenced sample consisted of peripheral blood. The receptors were sampled from an adult man with Graves' ophthalmopathy.

The rearrangement joins TRBV25-1 to TRBJ2-7, with 8 bases aligning to TRBD1. The germline V gene has CDR1 MGHDK and CDR2 SYGVNS. The trim removed 5 bases at V and 5 bases at J, leaving 17 bases unmatched. The length of the CDR3 is 17 residues. CDR3 nucleotide sequence: TGTGCCAGCAGTTACCGCGAGCCCAGGGGGCAAGGCAACGAGCAGTACTTC. This gives the protein CASSYREPRGQGNEQYF.

On this clonotype: One end of the junction varies from germline; a read error may be responsible. The chain links TRBV7-2 to TRBJ2-7; 11 bases are a match to TRBD2. Germline V lookup: CDR1 SGHTA, CDR2 FQGNSA. The CDR3 is made up of 15 amino acids. The CDR3 bases are TGTGCCAGCAGCGTAGCTAGCGGGAGGTCCTACGAGCAGTACTTC. Protein product: CASSVASGRSYEQYF.

This clonotype has a count of ten or more. V usage is TRBV24-1 and J usage is TRBJ1-2; 7 nucleotides agree with TRBD1. The V gene's germline CDR1 is KGHDR and CDR2 SFDVKD. CDR3 length: 15 residues. With 3 bases clipped from V and 4 bases from J, the junction kept 7 bases outside the gene matches. The CDR3 DNA reads TGTGCCACCAGTGATAGGGACAGTGGGGCCTATGGCTACACCTTC. Protein sequence: CATSDRDSGAYGYTF.

This clonotype showed up just once. This chain uses TRBV11-2 with TRBJ2-5, with a tentative D call TRBD2 (5 bases). The CDR3 consists of 15 residues. Trimming stripped 4 bases from V and 0 bases from J, with 12 bases between. Germline V lookup: CDR1 SGHAT, CDR2 FQNNGV. As DNA, the CDR3 is TGTGCCAGCAGCTCCGGGGAGCGGAACCAAGAGACCCAGTACTTC. Translation gives CASSSGERNQETQYF.

About this clonotype itself: The conserved final phenylalanine or tryptophan is absent from the CDR3, which likely points to a read error. CDR3 nucleotides: TGTGCCAGCAGCTCCGCCCGGGACTACTACGAGCAGTACTCC. Translated, it gives CASSSARDYYEQYS. J is TRBJ2-7 and V is TRBV7-9, with 7 bases matching TRBD2. The length of the CDR3 is 14 residues. Germline CDR1 and CDR2: SEHNR and FQNEAQ (reference sequence). V was clipped by 4 bases and J by 3 bases; unmatched bases: 6.

This clonotype was recorded a few times. The V gene is TRBV5-1, the J gene TRBJ2-7, with 8 bases that match TRBD1. After removal of 4 bases from V and 6 bases from J, the junction contained 12 bases not matched to a gene. The CDR3 contains 15 residues. CDR1 is SGHRS, CDR2 YFSETQ, per germline. The CDR3 DNA follows: TGCGCCAGCAGCGACGGTCGCAGGGGGCTTCGCGAGCAGTACTTC. Translation: CASSDGRRGLREQYF.

CDR3 sequence reads: CASSITGLAPETQYF. In DNA form, the CDR3 reads TGTGCCAGCAGCATAACAGGACTAGCCCCCGAGACCCAGTACTTC. The genes are TRBV10-3 and TRBJ2-5, with 8 bases that match TRBD2. V was pared by 10 bases and J by 5 bases, with 15 bases of the junction left unmatched. The germline V gene has CDR1 ENHRY and CDR2 SYGVKD. The CDR3 is 15 amino acids.

The gene calls are TRBV5-8 and TRBJ1-4; 8 positions agree with TRBD1. V was pared by 4 bases and J by 6 bases, with 11 bases of the junction left unmatched. The CDR3 length is 16 residues. CDR1 is SGHTS and CDR2 is YDEGEE in the germline V gene. This CDR3 reads CASSQGDGTGDEKLFF. CDR3 nucleotides: TGTGCCAGCAGCCAAGGCGACGGGACAGGAGATGAAAAACTGTTTTTT.

The V and J genes are TRBV30 and TRBJ2-5; a possible D gene is TRBD1 (6 bases). The closer fit of TRBJ2-7 to the DNA end suggests the J call may be wrong. This CDR3 contains 12 residues. From germline, CDR1 is GTSNPN and CDR2 SVGIG (reference sequence). The CDR3 DNA is TGTGCCTGGGTCAGGGGAGACTACGAGCAGTACTTC. It codes for CAWVRGDYEQYF.

This clonotype was detected many times. This chain links TRBV29-1 with TRBJ1-2; tentative D call: TRBD1 (5 bases). This CDR3 is built from 13 residues. The germline CDR1 and CDR2 sequences are SQVTM and ANQGSEA. The germline V and J ends were trimmed by 4 bases and 4 bases, with 13 bases remaining between them. The CDR3 coding sequence is TGCAGCGTTGTTTCTCAGGGTGCCTATGGCTACACCTTC. This codes for CSVVSQGAYGYTF.

Only one count was recorded for this clonotype. The chain has TRBV5-1 and TRBJ2-7, with D unclear. The DNA end is a closer match to TRBJ2-1, so the J assignment may be wrong. Germline CDR1 is SGHRS and CDR2 is YFSETQ. The CDR3 is made up of 14 amino acids. The CDR3 DNA reads TGCGCCAGCAGGAGAACAAGTACCTACGGTGAGCAGTTCTTC. This translates into CASRRTSTYGEQFF.

The chain carries TRBV10-1 and TRBJ2-7, with TRBD1 as a possible D gene (6 bases). Germline V gene data show CDR1 as WNHNN and CDR2 as SYGVQD (reference sequence). V lost 3 bases to trimming and J lost 2 bases, with 14 bases between them. The CDR3 totals 15 residues. The CDR3 coding sequence is TGCGCCAGCAGTGACGTCGGGACACAGCCCTACGAGCAGTACTTC. Its translation: CASSDVGTQPYEQYF.

This clonotype was recorded many times. This chain uses TRBV5-5 with TRBJ2-5, with D maybe TRBD1 (8 bases). Germline V gene lookup returns CDR1 SGHKS and CDR2 YYEKEE (reference sequence). With 4 bases removed from V and 4 bases from J, the gap between germline ends came to 14 bases. This CDR3 has 14 residues. The CDR3 DNA reads TGTGCCAGCAGCCGGACAGGGAGGGTAGAGACCCAGTACTTC. Protein product: CASSRTGRVETQYF.

The chain joins TRBV19 to TRBJ2-7, with D perhaps matching TRBD1 (5 bases). Germline CDR1 LNHDA, CDR2 SQIVND (reference sequence). The CDR3 runs to 14 residues. The V end was cut by 5 bases, the J end by 2 bases, with 13 bases between. The CDR3, as DNA: TGTGCCAGTAGTGCGATAGGGGTAACCTACGAGCAGTACTTC. It specifies CASSAIGVTYEQYF.

The V gene is TRBV7-2, the J gene TRBJ2-5, with a possible D match to TRBD1 (6 bases). Looked up from germline, CDR1 is SGHTA and CDR2 is FQGNSA. The CDR3 runs 15 residues. The ends were cut back, 3 bases at V and 5 bases at J, with 16 bases in the middle. This CDR3 reads CASSLANQGLETQYF. DNA for the CDR3: TGTGCCAGCAGCTTGGCCAATCAGGGGCTGGAGACCCAGTACTTC.

This clonotype was observed many times. The chain joins TRBV7-8 to TRBJ1-1; a weak D match, TRBD1 (5 bases). Germline V CDR1 and CDR2: SGHVS, FQNEAQ. The CDR3 runs to 14 residues. Trimming removed 5 bases from V and 6 bases from J, with 16 bases in between. In DNA form, the CDR3 reads TGTGCCAGCAGCCGATCAGGGAGTTCGGCTGAAGCTTTCTTT. It yields the protein CASSRSGSSAEAFF.

About this clonotype: At one boundary the junction diverges from the germline segment, which might be a read error. The chain carries TRBV7-9 and TRBJ2-5, with 10 bases identical to TRBD1. Per germline, CDR1 SEHNR and CDR2 FQNEAQ (reference sequence). The CDR3 is 16 amino acids. The CDR3 DNA reads TGCGCCAGCAGCCCGGGGACAGGGGCCGGAAGGGAGACCCAGTACTTC. The encoded protein is CASSPGTGAGRETQYF. The entire variable domain, with the rest obtained from reference TRBV7-9 and TRBJ2-5, is as follows: DTGVSQNPRHKITKRGQNVTFRCDPISEHNRLYWYRQTLGQGPEFLTYFQNEAQLEKSRLLSDRFSAERPKGSFSTLEIQRTEQGDSAMYLCASSPGTGAGRETQYFGPGTRLLVL.

The rearrangement joins TRBV7-2 to TRBJ2-2; possible D gene TRBD2, 5 bases. CDR3 size: 15 residues. The V gene's germline CDR1 is SGHTA and CDR2 FQGNSA. V lost 5 bases, J lost 4 bases, and 14 bases lay in between. The chain's CDR3 is CASSLARELTGELFF. The CDR3 coding sequence is TGTGCCAGCAGCCTCGCGAGGGAGCTCACCGGGGAGCTGTTTTTT.

The V gene is TRBV18, the J gene TRBJ2-5, with D perhaps matching TRBD1 (6 bases). V was cut by 3 bases and J by 2 bases, with 19 bases left in between. Germline V gene lookup returns CDR1 KGHSH and CDR2 LQKENI. The CDR3 loop spans 17 amino acids. CDR3: CASSPTGREGQQETQYF. The CDR3 DNA reads as TGTGCCAGCTCACCGACCGGTAGAGAAGGACAGCAAGAGACCCAGTACTTC.

The chain recombines TRBV7-3 with TRBJ2-5, with TRBD2 identical over 11 bases. This CDR3 is built from 17 residues. Germline lookup yields CDR1 SGHTA and CDR2 FQGTGA. V shed 2 bases and J 3 bases; nucleotides not matched to a gene: 8. In DNA form, the CDR3 reads TGTGCCAGCAGCTTAGGGCTTAGCGGGGGGGCCGAAGAGACCCAGTACTTC. It specifies CASSLGLSGGAEETQYF.

The chain uses TRBV18 and TRBJ1-1; a possible D gene is TRBD1 (5 bases). CDR1 KGHSH and CDR2 LQKENI come from the germline V gene. The V and J ends lost 11 bases and 1 base respectively, with 11 bases between them. The CDR3 is 12 residues long. DNA for the CDR3: TGTGCCGGAGGGGCGACGAACACTGAAGCTTTCTTT. Amino acids: CAGGATNTEAFF.

This clonotype was recorded many times. J is TRBJ1-2 and V is TRBV10-3; D is ambiguous. Germline V lookup: CDR1 ENHRY, CDR2 SYGVKD. With 2 bases removed from V and 6 bases from J, the gap between germline ends came to 4 bases. The CDR3 has 11 residues. CDR3 sequence (DNA): TGTGCCATCAGTGAGGTAAATGGCTACACCTTC. The encoded protein is CAISEVNGYTF.

This clonotype was recorded at least ten times. The chain joins TRBV11-2 to TRBJ2-7; weak D call: TRBD2 (5 bases). This CDR3 has 16 amino acids. The V gene lost 3 bases and the J gene lost 0 bases, with 15 bases spanning the gap. Germline V gives CDR1 SGHAT, CDR2 FQNNGV. Here the CDR3 reads CASSLTTGIHSYEQYF. CDR3 bases: TGTGCCAGCAGCTTGACCACCGGGATCCACTCCTACGAGCAGTACTTC.

This chain links TRBV12-3 or TRBV12-4 with TRBJ2-7; TRBD1 agrees at 8 bases. J lost 7 bases, V lost 6 bases, and 5 bases had no gene match. The CDR3 covers 12 residues. This chain's CDR3 is CASSPRQGEQYF. Written as DNA, the CDR3 is TGTGCCAGCAGCCCACGACAGGGGGAGCAGTACTTC.

Worth noting for this clonotype: This may come from a read error, since a much larger clone is one base off. In nucleotides, the CDR3 is TGTGCCAACAGCGGTGACAGGGGGCTCGCCGGGGAGCTGTTTTTT. Its translation is CANSGDRGLAGELFF. The genes are TRBV5-6 and TRBJ2-2; the match to TRBD1 covers 10 bases. This CDR3 spans 15 amino acids. CDR1 and CDR2 (germline): SGHDT, YYEEEE.